The 12 T cell receptor beta chains below come from one sample, sequenced in a study of T cells expressing NK-cell markers. TCRdb re-analyzed the 5' RACE reads; it lists each CDR3 protein once, without DNA. The table lists some 450,000 distinct CDR3 sequences. The sequenced sample consisted of blood T cells: a sorted CD56 or NKG2C T cell subset, CD4+ or CD8+ T cells, or bulk PBMC T cells (not recorded which). Every receptor here comes from a woman between 18 and 70 years old in good health.

CDR3 in amino acids: CASSYTGGRDTEAFF. The chain is built from TRBV5-1 and TRBJ1-1; the D call of TRBD1 rests on TCRdb alone, since no DNA is present to check it. Germline CDR1 and CDR2: SGHRS and YFSETQ. This CDR3 contains 15 residues.

The chain carries TRBV12-3 or TRBV12-4 and TRBJ1-1. CDR3 size: 15 residues. This CDR3 reads CASRPQREVNTEAFF.

The V gene is TRBV5-1, the J gene TRBJ2-1; with no DNA, the TCRdb D assignment of TRBD2 cannot be verified. CDR1 and CDR2 (germline): SGHRS, YFSETQ. The CDR3 runs to 13 residues. The CDR3 is CASAGGSYNEQFF.

The V call is TRBV27, the J call TRBJ2-3. The CDR3 loop spans 12 amino acids. Germline values: CDR1 MNHEY, CDR2 SMNVEV (reference sequence). CDR3 in amino acids: CASSWGTDTQYF.

This rearrangement joins TRBV2 to TRBJ1-2; TCRdb proposes TRBD1, but this gene call is untestable without DNA. The CDR3 is 13 amino acids. Germline V gene lookup returns CDR1 SNHLY and CDR2 FYNNEI. The CDR3 protein is CASSGTGNYGYTF.

The CDR3 region is CASSLFAVTKNIQYF. This chain links TRBV5-6 with TRBJ2-4. The germline V gene encodes CDR1 SGHDT and CDR2 YYEEEE. The CDR3 has 15 amino acids. The full variable domain, in which reference TRBV5-6 and TRBJ2-4 provide the parts outside the CDR3, is DAGVTQSPTHLIKTRGQQVTLRCSPKSGHDTVSWYQQALGQGPQFIFQYYEEEERQRGNFPDRFSGHQFPNYSSELNVNALLLGDSALYLCASSLFAVTKNIQYFGAGTRLSVL.

This chain uses TRBV14 with TRBJ2-1; the TRBD2 assignment by TCRdb is unverifiable without DNA. The CDR3 totals 18 residues. Germline CDR1 reads SGHDN; CDR2 reads FVKESK. CDR3 loop: CASSQERLAGSSYNEQFF.

The V and J genes are TRBV6-5 and TRBJ1-2; TCRdb outputs TRBD1, but without DNA this stays unchecked. This CDR3 region has 15 residues. Germline V gene sequence: CDR1 MNHEY, CDR2 SVGAGI. The CDR3 reads CASSYSTGLGYGYTF.

The gene calls are TRBV5-5 and TRBJ2-5; absent DNA, TCRdb's TRBD1 call cannot be checked. The CDR3 is made up of 18 amino acids. The germline V gene has CDR1 SGHKS and CDR2 YYEKEE (reference sequence). This CDR3 reads CASTPSPAGRKGQETQYF.

The J gene is TRBJ2-1, the V gene TRBV20-1; the TCRdb call, TRBD1, lacks DNA for checking. In germline, CDR1 is DFQATT, CDR2 SNEGSKA (reference sequence). This CDR3 is 15 amino acids long. This CDR3 is CSARGPSGQYSEQFF.

The chain couples TRBV5-1 to TRBJ2-1; lacking DNA, the TRBD2 call made by TCRdb goes unchecked. The CDR3 is made up of 16 amino acids. Germline V gene data show CDR1 as SGHRS and CDR2 as YFSETQ. CDR3 region: CASSLAGGPSYNEQFF.

The V gene is TRBV6-5, the J gene TRBJ2-2; lacking DNA, the TRBD1 call made by TCRdb goes unchecked. The V gene's germline CDR1 is MNHEY and CDR2 SVGAGI. The CDR3 totals 17 residues. Here the CDR3 reads CASSYSVGETGSGELFF.